This T cell receptor beta chain was captured in a study of beta chain features in type 1 diabetes. Findings and caveats of the study: Among patients with Type 1 diabetes, TCRB CDR3s were moderately but significantly shorter in every one of the four CD4+ subsets. Whether TCRB rearrangement is influenced by HLA type was left unresolved in this analysis.

CD4+ cells of the naive, central memory, regulatory and stem cell-like memory types were sorted via CD45RO/CCR7/CD25/CD127/CD95/CD27. Germline assignment: CDR1 SGHVS and CDR2 FQNEAQ. Trimming at V came to 4 bases and at J to 5 bases, leaving 9 bases not matched to a gene. CDR3 length equals 15 residues. The authors reverse transcribed all of the isolated RNA, so sequencing captured expressed TCRB transcripts. Data came from immunoSEQ multiplex PCR; TCRdb stores just in-frame clones and leaves some out. The sample records 120,000 to 150,000 clones, roughly an eighth being singletons. Only a few counts were recorded for this clone. What it recognizes is unknown.

The receptor was derived from a man younger than 30 with type 1 diabetes. Sample: central memory CD4+ T cells from blood. The rearrangement joins TRBV7-8 to TRBJ2-5; 8 nucleotides agree with TRBD1. CDR3 in DNA: TGTGCCAGCAGCTCCCGGACAGGGCTAGTGGAGACCCAGTACTTC. The encoded protein is CASSSRTGLVETQYF.